Listed below are T cell receptor beta chains from one sample, sequenced in a study of CD8 T cells in ankylosing spondylitis. TCRdb re-called the 5' RACE reads through MiXCR, storing one row per CDR3 protein. The sample contains around 540,000 distinct CDR3 sequences, more than 9.5% of which appear only once. The sequenced sample consisted of blood, either unsorted or a sorted T cell fraction (not recorded which). These receptors all come from a male donor with ankylosing spondylitis. Both conserved end residues are part of each CDR3. The D gene is left open where the match is weak. Rows give clone size only sometimes, using once, few, many, or a class for an expanded clone.

d_gene: TRBD1
abundance: few
v_gene: TRBV12-3/TRBV12-4
j_gene: TRBJ1-5
CDR3nt: TGTGCCAGCAGTTTTGGGGACAGAACAAATAGCAATCAGCCCCAGCATTTT
CDR3aa: CASSFGDRTNSNQPQHF

d_gene: -
abundance: -
v_gene: TRBV5-5
j_gene: TRBJ2-5
CDR3nt: TGTGCCAGCAGCTCGCAGACTCAAGAGACCCAGTACTTC
CDR3aa: CASSSQTQETQYF

d_gene: TRBD1
abundance: many
v_gene: TRBV4-2
j_gene: TRBJ1-6
CDR3nt: TGTGCCAGCAGCTTCCGACAGGGGCAGAATTCACCCCTCCACTTT
CDR3aa: CASSFRQGQNSPLHF

d_gene: -
abundance: -
v_gene: TRBV29-1
j_gene: TRBJ2-1
CDR3nt: TGCAGCGTTCAGGGACAGGGAGCGGGAGGAACCTACAATGAGCAGTTCTTC
CDR3aa: CSVQGQGAGGTYNEQFF

d_gene: -
abundance: -
v_gene: TRBV24-1
j_gene: TRBJ2-1
CDR3nt: TGTGCCACCAGTGAACCAACAGGGTACAATGAGCAGTTCTTC
CDR3aa: CATSEPTGYNEQFF

d_gene: -
abundance: -
v_gene: TRBV11-2
j_gene: TRBJ2-1
CDR3nt: TGTGCCAGCAGCTTAGTTGGCCGCAGGGGTGATGAGCAGTTCTTC
CDR3aa: CASSLVGRRGDEQFF

d_gene: -
abundance: many
v_gene: TRBV11-2
j_gene: TRBJ1-2
CDR3nt: TGTGCCAGCAGCTGGGACCCGGGCAGACACCTCTATGGCTACACCTTC
CDR3aa: CASSWDPGRHLYGYTF

d_gene: -
abundance: few
v_gene: TRBV9
j_gene: TRBJ2-3
CDR3nt: TGTGCCAGCAGCGTAGCAGGGCACACAGATACGCAGTATTTT
CDR3aa: CASSVAGHTDTQYF

d_gene: -
abundance: few
v_gene: TRBV20-1
j_gene: TRBJ2-2
CDR3nt: TGCAGTGCTAATACGCGACAGACCAAGGCGAACACCGGGGAGCTGTTTTTT
CDR3aa: CSANTRQTKANTGELFF

d_gene: TRBD2
abundance: -
v_gene: TRBV6-1
j_gene: TRBJ2-5
CDR3nt: TGTGCCAGCTCCACTAGCGGGAGTGGGGGGGGGACCCAGTACTTC
CDR3aa: CASSTSGSGGGTQYF

d_gene: TRBD2
abundance: -
v_gene: TRBV11-2
j_gene: TRBJ2-1
CDR3nt: TGTGCCAGCAGCCCCTCGGGACTACCTTTCAATGAGCAGCTCTTC
CDR3aa: CASSPSGLPFNEQLF

d_gene: TRBD1
abundance: few
v_gene: TRBV2
j_gene: TRBJ2-7
CDR3nt: TGTGCCAGCTCCGACAGGGACTACGAGCAGTACTTC
CDR3aa: CASSDRDYEQYF

d_gene: -
abundance: few
v_gene: TRBV20-1
j_gene: TRBJ1-6
CDR3nt: TGCAGTGCTAGATCGGGGGACTCACCCCTCCACTTT
CDR3aa: CSARSGDSPLHF

d_gene: -
abundance: few
v_gene: TRBV7-2
j_gene: TRBJ2-7
CDR3nt: TGTGCCAGCAGCTTACGGACCCATGGGACCTACGAGCAGTACTTC
CDR3aa: CASSLRTHGTYEQYF

d_gene: TRBD2
abundance: few
v_gene: TRBV24-1
j_gene: TRBJ2-1
CDR3nt: TGTGCCACCAGTGATTTGACTAGCGGGAGGGCCCGGGGCTCCTACAATGAGCAGTTCTTC
CDR3aa: CATSDLTSGRARGSYNEQFF

d_gene: TRBD1
abundance: -
v_gene: TRBV12-3/TRBV12-4
j_gene: TRBJ1-4
CDR3nt: TGTGCCAGCAGTTTATCGTGGGACAGGAGTGAAAAACTGTTTTTT
CDR3aa: CASSLSWDRSEKLFF

d_gene: TRBD2
abundance: -
v_gene: TRBV20-1
j_gene: TRBJ2-1
CDR3nt: TGCAGTGCTAGAGGTGGCGGCGGGAGGGCCGTCTACAATGAGCAGTTCTTC
CDR3aa: CSARGGGGRAVYNEQFF

d_gene: TRBD2
abundance: many
v_gene: TRBV29-1
j_gene: TRBJ2-1
CDR3nt: TGCAGCGGTGGGACTAGCGGGAGGGTCTACAATGAGCAGTTCTTC
CDR3aa: CSGGTSGRVYNEQFF

d_gene: -
abundance: few
v_gene: TRBV5-1
j_gene: TRBJ2-2
CDR3nt: TGCGCCAGCAGCTTGACTACAGGGAACACCGGGGAGCTGTTTTTT
CDR3aa: CASSLTTGNTGELFF

d_gene: -
abundance: -
v_gene: TRBV7-2
j_gene: TRBJ2-5
CDR3nt: TGTGCCAGCAGCTTATGGACAGCGCCCCAAGAGACCCAGTACTTC
CDR3aa: CASSLWTAPQETQYF

d_gene: -
abundance: few
v_gene: TRBV28
j_gene: TRBJ1-2
CDR3nt: TGTGCCAGCAGTTTGGGTCCCTATGGCTACACCTTC
CDR3aa: CASSLGPYGYTF

d_gene: -
abundance: many
v_gene: TRBV7-9
j_gene: TRBJ2-1
CDR3nt: TGTGCCAGCAGCTTCTCCCTGCGCGACAATGAGCAGTTCTTC
CDR3aa: CASSFSLRDNEQFF

d_gene: TRBD2
abundance: many
v_gene: TRBV5-6
j_gene: TRBJ2-3
CDR3nt: TGTGCCAGCAGCCCGGGACTAGCGGGACCAGATACGCAGTATTTT
CDR3aa: CASSPGLAGPDTQYF

d_gene: -
abundance: -
v_gene: TRBV27
j_gene: TRBJ1-5
CDR3nt: TGTGCCAGCAGCTATCGGTGGGGCAATCAGCCCCAGCATTTT
CDR3aa: CASSYRWGNQPQHF

d_gene: TRBD1
abundance: -
v_gene: TRBV24-1
j_gene: TRBJ2-1
CDR3nt: TGTGCCACCAGCGGCGACAGGGCGGGCTCCTACAATGAGCAGTTCTTC
CDR3aa: CATSGDRAGSYNEQFF

d_gene: -
abundance: -
v_gene: TRBV13
j_gene: TRBJ2-7
CDR3nt: TGTGCCAGCAGCCGGCGGGAATCGTCCTACGAGCAGTACTTC
CDR3aa: CASSRRESSYEQYF

d_gene: TRBD2
abundance: -
v_gene: TRBV11-2
j_gene: TRBJ2-5
CDR3nt: TGTGCCAGCAGCCTGTTCGGGGGAGGGAGGCAAGAGACCCAGTACTTC
CDR3aa: CASSLFGGGRQETQYF

d_gene: TRBD2
abundance: -
v_gene: TRBV3-1
j_gene: TRBJ2-7
CDR3nt: TGTGCCAGCAGCCAAGCGGGGACTAACTACGAGCAGTACTTC
CDR3aa: CASSQAGTNYEQYF

d_gene: -
abundance: few
v_gene: TRBV6-1
j_gene: TRBJ1-1
CDR3nt: TGTGCCAGCAGTGAACACCTGGGCATTGAAGCTTTCTTT
CDR3aa: CASSEHLGIEAFF

d_gene: TRBD1
abundance: few
v_gene: TRBV28
j_gene: TRBJ2-4
CDR3nt: TGTGCCAGCAGCCGTACAGGGGTCAACATTCAGTACTTC
CDR3aa: CASSRTGVNIQYF

d_gene: TRBD2
abundance: few
v_gene: TRBV29-1
j_gene: TRBJ2-7
CDR3nt: TGCAGCGTTGCGACTAGCGGACGCGAGCAGTACTTC
CDR3aa: CSVATSGREQYF

d_gene: TRBD2
abundance: few
v_gene: TRBV4-2
j_gene: TRBJ2-1
CDR3nt: TGTGCCAGCAGCCAAGGGGCGGGCGGGACTAGCGGGAGGTACAATGAGCAGTTCTTC
CDR3aa: CASSQGAGGTSGRYNEQFF

d_gene: -
abundance: -
v_gene: TRBV20-1
j_gene: TRBJ1-4
CDR3nt: TGCAGTGCTAGACCCATCTTCGGGACATCAGGCCAATGGTCTAATGAAAAACTGTTTTTT
CDR3aa: CSARPIFGTSGQWSNEKLFF

d_gene: TRBD2
abundance: -
v_gene: TRBV5-1
j_gene: TRBJ2-7
CDR3nt: TGCGCCAGCAGGGGGCTAGCGGGAGGCGAGCAGTACTTC
CDR3aa: CASRGLAGGEQYF

d_gene: -
abundance: -
v_gene: TRBV10-1
j_gene: TRBJ1-5
CDR3nt: TGCGCCAGCAGTGAGTTCGGGGGACCCCATCAGCCCCAGCATTTT
CDR3aa: CASSEFGGPHQPQHF

d_gene: TRBD2
abundance: few
v_gene: TRBV2
j_gene: TRBJ2-1
CDR3nt: TGTGCCAGCAGTGATCCGACTAGCGGGACCTACAATGAGCAGTTCTTC
CDR3aa: CASSDPTSGTYNEQFF

d_gene: -
abundance: few
v_gene: TRBV5-1
j_gene: TRBJ1-1
CDR3nt: TGCGCCAGCAGCATGGACACCGCGGCCACTGAAGCTTTCTTT
CDR3aa: CASSMDTAATEAFF

d_gene: -
abundance: -
v_gene: TRBV6-4
j_gene: TRBJ1-5
CDR3nt: TGTGCCAGCAGTGACGGTCTGGATCAGCCCCAGCATTTT
CDR3aa: CASSDGLDQPQHF

d_gene: TRBD1
abundance: -
v_gene: TRBV20-1
j_gene: TRBJ2-3
CDR3nt: TGCAGTGCTAAGGACAGGGTACTACCTAGCACAGATACGCAGTATTTT
CDR3aa: CSAKDRVLPSTDTQYF

d_gene: -
abundance: many
v_gene: TRBV7-8
j_gene: TRBJ1-5
CDR3nt: TGTGCCAGCAGCTTAGGTCAGGTCGATTATAGCAATCAGCCCCAGCATTTT
CDR3aa: CASSLGQVDYSNQPQHF